This T cell receptor beta chain was found in a study of blood T cell repertoires in COVID-19. As for the study in general: Sources were T cells, B-cell-depleted T cells, or PBMCs; the material itself was cDNA or gDNA.

The germline CDR1 and CDR2 sequences are SNHLY and FYNNEI. V lost 3 bases to trimming and J lost 2 bases, with 11 bases between them. The CDR3 is 15 amino acids. The table lists this clone with a count of one. Method: immunoSEQ multiplex PCR; TCRdb's copy keeps in-frame clones and lacks some. The sample gives 200,000 to 300,000 clones, 83% of which show up once; 5.5% is in the top ten. Sequencing input: peripheral blood. The sequence was collected from a human donor in a cohort sampled during active COVID-19. The gene calls are TRBV2 and TRBJ2-1, with D possibly being TRBD1 (6 bases). The CDR3 nucleotides read TGTGCCAGCAGTGATAGGGGGTCAGCCTACAATGAGCAGTTCTTC. This translates into CASSDRGSAYNEQFF.